This entry lists 28 T cell receptor beta chains sequenced from one sample in a study of cytomegalovirus exposure and HLA in healthy donors. 13 Jbeta primers and 60 Vbeta primers were used for the PCR. Measured with immunoSEQ multiplex PCR; TCRdb has only the in-frame clones, and not every one. The table has 100,000 or so clones, 75% seen once. Sequencing was carried out using PBMCs. All receptors come from a man aged 50 to 59 in good health and CMV-seronegative.

The chain carries TRBV7-3 and TRBJ1-3; no reliable D call. CDR1 and CDR2 (germline): SGHTA, FQGTGA. Trimming stripped 2 bases from V and 0 bases from J, with 2 bases between. The CDR3 runs to 13 residues. CDR3 DNA: TGTGCCAGCAGCTTATACTCTGGAAACACCATATATTTT. It translates to CASSLYSGNTIYF.

This rearrangement joins TRBV4-1 to TRBJ2-1, with 14 bases identical to TRBD2. Trimming cost V 2 bases and J 8 bases; bases outside gene matches: 14. The V gene's germline CDR1 is MGHRA and CDR2 YSYEKL. The length of the CDR3 is 19 residues. The CDR3 here is CASSQIIGLAGGKRDEQFF. The CDR3 region has the DNA TGCGCCAGCAGCCAAATAATTGGACTAGCGGGAGGTAAGAGGGATGAGCAGTTCTTC.

The genes are TRBV7-2 and TRBJ2-2; 7 nucleotides align to TRBD2. The germline CDR1 and CDR2 sequences are SGHTA and FQGNSA. The J segment lost 4 bases and the V segment lost 1 base, leaving 6 bases of the junction unmatched. CDR3 length: 16 residues. In DNA, the CDR3 is TGTGCCAGCAGCTTAGTGAGCGGGACCAGCACCGGGGAGCTGTTTTTT. Encoded protein: CASSLVSGTSTGELFF. Looking up the rest from reference TRBV7-2 and TRBJ2-2 gives the full variable domain: GAGVSQSPSNKVTEKGKDVELRCDPISGHTALYWYRQSLGQGLEFLIYFQGNSAPDKSGLPSDRFSAERTGGSVSTLTIQRTQQEDSAVYLCASSLVSGTSTGELFFGEGSRLTVL.

The gene calls are TRBV28 and TRBJ2-7; 14 nucleotides align to TRBD2. J lost 6 bases, V lost 4 bases, and 8 bases had no gene match. The CDR3 totals 16 residues. From germline, CDR1 is MDHEN and CDR2 SYDVKM. In DNA, the CDR3 is TGTGCCAGCAGTTCTCTGGGACTAGCGGGAGTAACCGAGCAGTACTTC. Residues: CASSSLGLAGVTEQYF.

This sequence joins TRBV28 and TRBJ1-3; 11 bases fit TRBD1. This CDR3 has 18 amino acids. Germline values: CDR1 MDHEN, CDR2 SYDVKM. V lost 11 bases and J lost 5; bases outside the gene matches: 20. The CDR3 loop is CARDLDRGPAGTRNTIYF. The DNA for the CDR3 is TGTGCCCGAGACCTGGACAGGGGGCCCGCTGGTACTAGAAACACCATATATTTT.

This clone appeared once. The CDR3 DNA sequence: TGTGCCAGCAGCTTAGTAGAGGCGTATGGCTACACCTTC. It yields the protein CASSLVEAYGYTF. The rearrangement joins TRBV11-2 to TRBJ1-2, with D hard to call. Trimming cost V 1 base and J 5 bases, with 8 bases left between them. The CDR3 loop spans 13 amino acids. The germline V gene encodes CDR1 SGHAT and CDR2 FQNNGV.

CDR3 loop: CASSYSRISEKLFF. DNA of the CDR3: TGTGCCAGCAGTTACTCGAGGATATCCGAAAAACTGTTTTTT. This rearrangement joins TRBV6-6 to TRBJ1-4; D gene uncertain. V dropped 0 bases and J dropped 8 bases, with 10 bases sitting between them. Per germline, CDR1 MNHNY and CDR2 SVGAGI (reference sequence). This CDR3 is built from 14 residues.

The table lists this clone with a few counts. The chain is built from TRBV18 and TRBJ1-1; D is unclear. Germline assignment: CDR1 KGHSH and CDR2 LQKENI. V lost 5 bases and J 5 bases, leaving 12 bases between the germline ends. There are 13 residues in the CDR3. The CDR3: CASSRVGWTEAFF. CDR3 DNA sequence: TGTGCCAGCTCAAGAGTTGGTTGGACTGAAGCTTTCTTT.

This chain connects TRBV27 to TRBJ1-1; TRBD1 matches at 9 bases. Germline CDR1 MNHEY, CDR2 SMNVEV (reference sequence). Trimming removed 2 bases from V and 5 bases from J; junction bases left unmatched: 3. This CDR3 has 14 amino acids. CDR3 region: CASSLTGGGTEAFF. As DNA, the CDR3 is TGTGCCAGCAGTTTAACAGGGGGCGGGACTGAAGCTTTCTTT.

This clone was recorded once. Here the CDR3 DNA reads TGTGCCAGCAGCTTAGGATGGCCCGGGGAGCTGTTTTTT. This sequence encodes CASSLGWPGELFF. The V call is TRBV7-2, the J call TRBJ2-2, with D unclear. The germline V gene encodes CDR1 SGHTA and CDR2 FQGNSA. The V end lost 1 base, the J end lost 6 bases, and 6 bases lay between the germline ends. This CDR3 comprises 13 residues.

The J gene is TRBJ1-6, the V gene TRBV2; D is unresolved. The CDR3 loop spans 14 amino acids. CDR1 and CDR2 from the germline V gene are SNHLY and FYNNEI. The V gene lost 2 bases and the J gene lost 11 bases, with 13 bases spanning the gap. CDR3 in DNA: TGTGCCAGCAGTGAAAGACTAGGAAGGACACCCCTCCACTTT. The encoded protein is CASSERLGRTPLHF.

The chain is built from TRBV2 and TRBJ2-2; tentative D call: TRBD1 (6 bases). CDR3 length equals 15 residues. In germline, CDR1 is SNHLY, CDR2 FYNNEI. V dropped 8 bases and J dropped 1 base, with 14 bases sitting between them. The CDR3 region has the DNA TGTGCCAGCTCCCCACAGGGTGGGAACACCGGGGAGCTGTTTTTT. It specifies CASSPQGGNTGELFF. Full variable domain (missing parts from reference TRBV2 and TRBJ2-2): EPEVTQTPSHQVTQMGQEVILRCVPISNHLYFYWYRQILGQKVEFLVSFYNNEISEKSEIFDDQFSVERPDGSNFTLKIRSTKLEDSAMYFCASSPQGGNTGELFFGEGSRLTVL.

The chain combines TRBV28 with TRBJ2-1; 10 nucleotides agree with TRBD2. Germline values: CDR1 MDHEN, CDR2 SYDVKM. V lost 7 bases to trimming and J lost 8 bases; unmatched junction nucleotides: 14. CDR3 length: 16 amino acids. In DNA form, the CDR3 reads TGTGCCAGCACCCCACCCGGGACTAGCGCCCGGGATGAGCAGTTCTTC. Translating gives CASTPPGTSARDEQFF.

The genes are TRBV11-2 and TRBJ1-6, with D possibly matching TRBD1 (5 bases). Between the trimmed V and J ends, which lost 2 bases and 10 bases, there was a span of 12 bases. CDR1 and CDR2 from the germline V gene are SGHAT and FQNNGV. The CDR3 length is 14 residues. The DNA of the CDR3 is TGTGCCAGCAGCTTAACGGGGGTTGGGTCACCCCTCCACTTT. Translated: CASSLTGVGSPLHF.

This clone was seen only a few times. The V call is TRBV4-1, the J call TRBJ1-2, with 7 nucleotides matching TRBD1. CDR1 is MGHRA and CDR2 is YSYEKL in the germline V gene. The CDR3 is 16 residues long. Losses at the gene ends were 1 base for V and 4 bases for J; bases not matched to a gene: 9. The DNA of the CDR3 is TGCGCCAGCAGCCAAGGGGGAACAGGGGCTAGCTATGGCTACACCTTC. Amino acids: CASSQGGTGASYGYTF.

The chain combines TRBV7-2 with TRBJ2-7; D perhaps matches TRBD1 (6 bases). With 3 bases removed from V and 1 base from J, the gap between germline ends came to 16 bases. There are 16 residues in the CDR3. The V gene's germline CDR1 is SGHTA and CDR2 FQGNSA. The CDR3 DNA reads as TGTGCCAGCAGCTTGCTACAGGGTACGGGGTCCTACGAGCAGTACTTC. Protein product: CASSLLQGTGSYEQYF.

The gene calls are TRBV30 and TRBJ1-5; D might be TRBD1 (6 bases). The germline V gene encodes CDR1 GTSNPN and CDR2 SVGIG (reference sequence). The CDR3 runs 13 residues. Trimming shortened V by 1 base and J by 7 bases, and 11 bases separated the two germline ends. The CDR3 here is CAWSDREFQPQHF. The CDR3 DNA sequence: TGTGCCTGGAGTGACAGGGAGTTCCAGCCCCAGCATTTT.

This chain connects TRBV21-1 to TRBJ1-2; the tabulated D call, TRBD1, remains unverified against the DNA. TRBV21-1 is given as a pseudogene. CDR3 length: 13 residues. The CDR3 DNA follows: TGTGCCAGCAGCAAACAGGCTAACTATGGCTACACCTTC. This codes for CASSKQANYGYTF.

The V gene is TRBV28, the J gene TRBJ2-7, with a weak D call TRBD2 (6 bases). There are 16 residues in the CDR3. Germline CDR1 and CDR2: MDHEN and SYDVKM. The germline V and J ends were trimmed by 8 bases and 4 bases, with 24 bases remaining between them. The CDR3 protein is CASCYSGTQLAYEQYF. CDR3 DNA: TGTGCCAGCTGCTACTCCGGGACTCAGTTGGCTTACGAGCAGTACTTC.

This clone was seen once. This chain connects TRBV30 to TRBJ1-2; D is unclear. The CDR3 is 15 amino acids. Trimming shortened V by 0 bases and J by 0 bases, and 11 bases separated the two germline ends. CDR1 and CDR2 from the germline V gene are GTSNPN and SVGIG (reference sequence). CDR3 sequence (DNA): TGTGCCTGGAGTGTAACAGCCTTAGCTAACTATGGCTACACCTTC. It encodes CAWSVTALANYGYTF. The full variable domain, its missing parts supplied by reference TRBV30 and TRBJ1-2, is SQTIHQWPATLVQPVGSPLSLECTVEGTSNPNLYWYRQAAGRGLQLLFYSVGIGQISSEVPQNLSASRPQDRQFILSSKKLLLSDSGFYLCAWSVTALANYGYTFGSGTRLTVV.

This clone was seen a handful of times. The chain couples TRBV7-8 to TRBJ2-7, with a weak D call TRBD1 (6 bases). V was pared by 4 bases and J by 6 bases, with 13 bases between. Germline assignment: CDR1 SGHVS and CDR2 FQNEAQ. The CDR3 consists of 13 residues. The CDR3 region is CASSSSGVGEQYF. The CDR3 DNA follows: TGTGCCAGCAGCTCCTCAGGGGTTGGCGAGCAGTACTTC.

In its sample, this clone was seen once. The chain links TRBV27 to TRBJ2-7; possible D gene TRBD2, 5 bases. This CDR3 is 13 amino acids long. CDR1 is MNHEY, CDR2 SMNVEV, per germline (reference sequence). V dropped 3 bases and J dropped 7 bases, with 13 bases sitting between them. In DNA form, the CDR3 reads TGTGCCAGCAGTTTCGGGATGGGTGGGGAGCAGTACTTC. The encoded protein is CASSFGMGGEQYF.

V and J are TRBV5-6 and TRBJ2-7; 7 bases match TRBD1. Germline values: CDR1 SGHDT, CDR2 YYEEEE. This CDR3 spans 14 amino acids. With 1 base clipped from V and 5 bases from J, the junction kept 6 bases outside the gene matches. The CDR3 coding sequence is TGTGCCAGCAGCTTGTACAGGGGTTACGACGAGCAGTACTTC. It codes for CASSLYRGYDEQYF.

This clone was seen a handful of times. The V call is TRBV5-4, the J call TRBJ1-2, with 7 bases that match TRBD1. Germline V gene sequence: CDR1 SGHNT, CDR2 YYREEE (reference sequence). CDR3 size: 14 residues. J gave up 2 bases and V 1 base, and 2 bases lay outside the gene matches. CDR3 in amino acids: CASSLQQGNYGYTF. Written as DNA, the CDR3 is TGTGCCAGCAGCTTGCAACAGGGGAACTATGGCTACACCTTC.

The rearrangement links TRBV14 to TRBJ1-1; D is undetermined. Trimming shortened V by 1 base and J by 11 bases, and 8 bases separated the two germline ends. CDR1 and CDR2 (germline): SGHDN, FVKESK. This CDR3 region has 11 residues. CDR3 in DNA: TGTGCCAGCAGCCAAGGACCGAGGGCTTTCTTT. Its translation: CASSQGPRAFF.

The chain is built from TRBV6-1 and TRBJ2-3; possible D gene TRBD2, 5 bases. Per germline, CDR1 MNHNS and CDR2 SASEGT. V lost 6 bases, J lost 3 bases, and 16 bases lay in between. This CDR3 is 15 amino acids long. The CDR3 reads CASSDVARATDTQYF. Here the CDR3 DNA reads TGTGCCAGCAGCGACGTAGCGCGAGCAACAGATACGCAGTATTTT.

The V and J genes are TRBV7-8 and TRBJ2-1; no definite D call. Per the germline V gene, CDR1 is SGHVS and CDR2 is FQNEAQ. This CDR3 is built from 13 residues. Trimming took 3 bases from V and 4 from J, leaving 7 bases between them. The CDR3 DNA sequence: TGTGCCAGCAGCTTGGGCCAATACAATGAGCAGTTCTTC. It specifies CASSLGQYNEQFF.

The chain uses TRBV9 and TRBJ2-5; no clear D gene. CDR1 SGDLS and CDR2 YYNGEE come from the germline V gene. V was cut by 4 bases and J by 4 bases, with 11 bases left in between. This CDR3 region has 13 residues. This CDR3 is CASSLNHGETQYF. The DNA of the CDR3 is TGTGCCAGCAGCTTGAACCACGGAGAGACCCAGTACTTC.